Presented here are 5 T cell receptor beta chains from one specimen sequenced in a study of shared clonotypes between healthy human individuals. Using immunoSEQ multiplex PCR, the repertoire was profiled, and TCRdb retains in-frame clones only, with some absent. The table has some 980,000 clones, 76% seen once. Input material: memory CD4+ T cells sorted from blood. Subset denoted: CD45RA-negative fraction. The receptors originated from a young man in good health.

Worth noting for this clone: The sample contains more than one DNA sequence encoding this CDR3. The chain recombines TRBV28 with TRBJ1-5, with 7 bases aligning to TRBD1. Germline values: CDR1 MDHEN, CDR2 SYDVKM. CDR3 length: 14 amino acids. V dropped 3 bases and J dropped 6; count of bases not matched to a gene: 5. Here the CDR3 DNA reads TGTGCCAGCAGTTTGACAGGGAGGGGTCAGCCCCAGCATTTT. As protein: CASSLTGRGQPQHF.

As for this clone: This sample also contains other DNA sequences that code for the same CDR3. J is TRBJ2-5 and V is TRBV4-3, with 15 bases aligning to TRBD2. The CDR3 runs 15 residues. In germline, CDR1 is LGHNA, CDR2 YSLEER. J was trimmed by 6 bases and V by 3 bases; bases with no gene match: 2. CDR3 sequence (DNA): TGCGCCAGCAGCCAGGGACTAGCGGGAGGTCAGACCCAGTACTTC. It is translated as CASSQGLAGGQTQYF.

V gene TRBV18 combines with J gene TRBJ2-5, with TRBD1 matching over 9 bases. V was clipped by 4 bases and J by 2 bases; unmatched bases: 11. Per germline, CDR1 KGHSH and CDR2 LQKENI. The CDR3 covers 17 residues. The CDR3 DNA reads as TGTGCCAGCTCACGCGAGCGACAGGGGGTAATTCAAGAGACCCAGTACTTC. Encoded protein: CASSRERQGVIQETQYF.

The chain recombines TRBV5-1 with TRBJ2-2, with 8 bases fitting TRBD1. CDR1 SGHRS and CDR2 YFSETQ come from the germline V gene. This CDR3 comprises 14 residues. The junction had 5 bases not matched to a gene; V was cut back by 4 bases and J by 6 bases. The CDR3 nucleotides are TGCGCCAGCAGCACGACAGGGGCCGCCGGGGAGCTGTTTTTT. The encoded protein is CASSTTGAAGELFF.

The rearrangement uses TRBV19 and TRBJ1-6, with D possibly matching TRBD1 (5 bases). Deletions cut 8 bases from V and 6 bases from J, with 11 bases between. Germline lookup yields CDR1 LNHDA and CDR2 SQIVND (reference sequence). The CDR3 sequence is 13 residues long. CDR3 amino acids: CASRDATNSPLHF. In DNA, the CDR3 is TGTGCCAGTCGGGACGCCACTAATTCACCCCTCCACTTT. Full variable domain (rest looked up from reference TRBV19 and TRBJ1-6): DGGITQSPKYLFRKEGQNVTLSCEQNLNHDAMYWYRQDPGQGLRLIYYSQIVNDFQKGDIAEGYSVSREKKESFPLTVTSAQKNPTAFYLCASRDATNSPLHFGNGTRLTVT.